This T cell receptor beta chain was recorded in a study of cytomegalovirus exposure and HLA in healthy donors. Study-level results: Published work reported that the classifier diagnosed cytomegalovirus status with high specificity and sensitivity. According to the study, 150 to 200 TCR beta chains were cytomegalovirus-associated.

Trimming left V 3 bases short and J 9 bases short, with 6 bases between. This CDR3 comprises 11 residues. Germline CDR1 reads MNHNY; CDR2 reads SVGAGI (reference sequence). As concerns this clone: The antigen remains undetermined.

Sequencing was performed with immunoSEQ multiplex PCR; in TCRdb, only in-frame clones are kept and a portion is missing. Among some 50,000 clones listed, 85% to 95% were seen once. From the approximately 120-subject validation cohort, which was separate from the roughly 630-subject first cohort, the donors were drawn. The rearrangement uses TRBV6-6 and TRBJ2-1; D remains unclear. The material sequenced was PBMCs. This TCR was recovered from a woman in her late teens or twenties in good health and CMV-seropositive. CDR3 sequence: CASSYGGEQFF. The DNA of the CDR3 is TGTGCCAGCAGTTATGGCGGTGAGCAGTTCTTC.